The T cell receptor (beta chain) described here comes from a study of cytotoxic CD8 clonotypes in ibrutinib-treated CLL. Turning to the study itself: Outcomes included around 24 partial and 2 complete responses; after median roughly 71 months, roughly 15 stayed remitted and around 12 progressed.

Assay: immunoSEQ multiplex PCR; the TCRdb copy retains only in-frame clones and omits some. The table has fewer than 400,000 clones, roughly two thirds seen once. Specimen: PBMCs, collected after 36 months of ibrutinib treatment. The origin of this receptor is a human donor with chronic lymphocytic leukemia.

CDR3 DNA sequence: TGTGCCAGCAGCTTAGCGAGTAGTTGGGACTCTGGAAACACCATATATTTT. This translates into CASSLASSWDSGNTIYF. The V call is TRBV7-9, the J call TRBJ1-3; unclear D gene. CDR1 SEHNR and CDR2 FQNEAQ come from the germline V gene (reference sequence). The CDR3 has 17 residues. Trimming cost V 0 bases and J 0 bases, with 12 bases left between them.